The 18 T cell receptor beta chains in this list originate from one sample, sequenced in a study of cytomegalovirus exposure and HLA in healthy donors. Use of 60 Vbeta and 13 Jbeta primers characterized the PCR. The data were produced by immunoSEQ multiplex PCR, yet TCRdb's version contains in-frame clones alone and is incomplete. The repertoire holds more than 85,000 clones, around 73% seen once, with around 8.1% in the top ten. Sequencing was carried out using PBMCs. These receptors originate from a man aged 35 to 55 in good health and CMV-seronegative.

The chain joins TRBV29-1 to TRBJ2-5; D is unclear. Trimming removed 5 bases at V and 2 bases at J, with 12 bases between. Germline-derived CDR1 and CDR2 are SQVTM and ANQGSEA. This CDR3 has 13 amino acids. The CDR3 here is CSVFPDNQETQYF. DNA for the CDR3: TGCAGCGTTTTCCCCGACAATCAAGAGACCCAGTACTTC.

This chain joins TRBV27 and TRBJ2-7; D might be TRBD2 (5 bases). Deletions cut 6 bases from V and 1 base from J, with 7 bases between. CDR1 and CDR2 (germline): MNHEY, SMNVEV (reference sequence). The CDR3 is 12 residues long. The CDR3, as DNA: TGTGCCAGCAGCCGGGGTTCCTACGAGCAGTACTTC. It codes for CASSRGSYEQYF.

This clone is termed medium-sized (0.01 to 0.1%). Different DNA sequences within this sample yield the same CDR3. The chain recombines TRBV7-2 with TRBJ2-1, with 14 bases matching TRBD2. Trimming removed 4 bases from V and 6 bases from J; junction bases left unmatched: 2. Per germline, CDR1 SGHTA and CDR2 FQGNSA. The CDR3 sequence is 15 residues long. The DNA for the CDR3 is TGTGCCAGCAGCTCCGGACTAGCGGGGGGCAATGAGCAGTTCTTC. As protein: CASSSGLAGGNEQFF.

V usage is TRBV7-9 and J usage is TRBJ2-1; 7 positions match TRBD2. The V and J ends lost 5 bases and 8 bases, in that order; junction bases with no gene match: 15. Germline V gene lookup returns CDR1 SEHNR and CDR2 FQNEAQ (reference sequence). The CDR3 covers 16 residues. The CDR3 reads CASSPSQSGEVDEQFF. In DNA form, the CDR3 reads TGTGCCAGCAGCCCTAGCCAAAGCGGGGAAGTCGATGAGCAGTTCTTC.

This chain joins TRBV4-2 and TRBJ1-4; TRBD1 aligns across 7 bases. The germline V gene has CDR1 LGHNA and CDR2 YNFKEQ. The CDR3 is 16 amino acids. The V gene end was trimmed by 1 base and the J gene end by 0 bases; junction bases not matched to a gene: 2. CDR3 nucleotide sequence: TGTGCCAGCAGCCAAGCCGGGACAGCAACTAATGAAAAACTGTTTTTT. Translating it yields CASSQAGTATNEKLFF.

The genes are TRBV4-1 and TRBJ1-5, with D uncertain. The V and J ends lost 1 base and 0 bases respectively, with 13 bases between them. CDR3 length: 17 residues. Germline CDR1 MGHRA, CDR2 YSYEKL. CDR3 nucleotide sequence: TGCGCCAGCAGCCAAGGACCAAGACTCGATAGCAATCAGCCCCAGCATTTT. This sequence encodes CASSQGPRLDSNQPQHF.

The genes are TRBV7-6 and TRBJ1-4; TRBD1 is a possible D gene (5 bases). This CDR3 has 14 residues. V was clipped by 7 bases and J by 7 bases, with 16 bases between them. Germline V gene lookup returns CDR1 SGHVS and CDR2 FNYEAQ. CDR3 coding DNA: TGTGCCAGCAAGCGGGGCGGGTTGGGTGAAAAACTGTTTTTT. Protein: CASKRGGLGEKLFF.

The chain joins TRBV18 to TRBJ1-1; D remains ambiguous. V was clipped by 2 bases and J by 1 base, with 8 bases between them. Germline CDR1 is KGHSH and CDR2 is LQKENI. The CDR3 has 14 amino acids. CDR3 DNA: TGTGCCAGCTCACCAGACATGGGGAACACTGAAGCTTTCTTT. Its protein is CASSPDMGNTEAFF. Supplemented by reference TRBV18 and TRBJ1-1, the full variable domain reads NAGVMQNPRHLVRRRGQEARLRCSPMKGHSHVYWYRQLPEEGLKFMVYLQKENIIDESGMPKERFSAEFPKEGPSILRIQQVVRGDSAAYFCASSPDMGNTEAFFGQGTRLTVV.

CDR3 in DNA: TGTGCCAGCAGGGACCAGACAGGGCCTCAAGAGACCCAGTACTTC. Its protein is CASRDQTGPQETQYF. The rearrangement uses TRBV6-1 and TRBJ2-5; 7 nucleotides line up with TRBD1. Germline CDR1 MNHNS, CDR2 SASEGT. Trimming took 6 bases from V and 2 from J; bases not matched to a gene: 9. There are 15 residues in the CDR3.

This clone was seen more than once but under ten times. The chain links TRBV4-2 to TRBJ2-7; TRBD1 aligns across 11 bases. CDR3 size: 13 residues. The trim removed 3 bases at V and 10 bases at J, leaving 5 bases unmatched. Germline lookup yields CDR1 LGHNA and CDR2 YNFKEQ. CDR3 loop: CASSQERTGGQYF. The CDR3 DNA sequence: TGTGCCAGCAGCCAGGAACGGACAGGGGGCCAGTACTTC.

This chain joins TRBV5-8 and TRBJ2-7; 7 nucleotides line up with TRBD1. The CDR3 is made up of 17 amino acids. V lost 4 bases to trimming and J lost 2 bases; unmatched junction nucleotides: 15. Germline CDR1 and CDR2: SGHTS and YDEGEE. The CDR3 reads CASSPKDRTSPTYEQYF. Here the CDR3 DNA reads TGTGCCAGCAGCCCAAAGGACAGGACGTCTCCAACCTACGAGCAGTACTTC.

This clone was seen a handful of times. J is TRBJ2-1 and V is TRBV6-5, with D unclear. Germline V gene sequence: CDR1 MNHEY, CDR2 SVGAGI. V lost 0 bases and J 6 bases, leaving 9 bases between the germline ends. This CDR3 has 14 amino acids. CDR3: CASSYSGVTNEQFF. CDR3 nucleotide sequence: TGTGCCAGCAGTTACTCAGGAGTTACCAATGAGCAGTTCTTC.

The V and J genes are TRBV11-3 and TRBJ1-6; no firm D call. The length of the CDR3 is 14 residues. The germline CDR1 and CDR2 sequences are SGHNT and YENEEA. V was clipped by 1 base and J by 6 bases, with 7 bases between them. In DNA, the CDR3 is TGTGCCAGCAGCTTAGGGCCCAGTAATTCACCCCTCCACTTT. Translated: CASSLGPSNSPLHF.

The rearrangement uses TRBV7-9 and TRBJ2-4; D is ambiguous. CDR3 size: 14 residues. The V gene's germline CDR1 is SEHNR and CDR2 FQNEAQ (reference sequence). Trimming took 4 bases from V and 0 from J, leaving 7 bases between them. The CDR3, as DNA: TGTGCCAGCAGCTCAATACTAGCCAAAAACATTCAGTACTTC. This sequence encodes CASSSILAKNIQYF.

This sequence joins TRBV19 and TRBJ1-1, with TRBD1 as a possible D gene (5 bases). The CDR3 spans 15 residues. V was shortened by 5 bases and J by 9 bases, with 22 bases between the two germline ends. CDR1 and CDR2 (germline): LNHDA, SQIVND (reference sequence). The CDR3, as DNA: TGTGCCAGTAGTTTCATAGGGACCCAAGGAGGGAAAGCTTTCTTT. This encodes CASSFIGTQGGKAFF.

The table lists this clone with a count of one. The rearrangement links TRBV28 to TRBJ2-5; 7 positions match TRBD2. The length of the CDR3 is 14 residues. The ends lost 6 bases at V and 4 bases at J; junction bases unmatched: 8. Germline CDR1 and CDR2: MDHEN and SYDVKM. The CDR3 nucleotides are TGTGCCAGCAGCCGGGGAGGGGCGGGAGAGACCCAGTACTTC. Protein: CASSRGGAGETQYF.

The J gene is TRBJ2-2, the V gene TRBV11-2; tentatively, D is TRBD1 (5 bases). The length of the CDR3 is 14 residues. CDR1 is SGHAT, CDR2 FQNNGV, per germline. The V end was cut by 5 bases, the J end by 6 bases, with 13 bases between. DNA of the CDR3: TGTGCCAGCAGCCAAGACAGAGGCGCCGGGGAGCTGTTTTTT. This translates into CASSQDRGAGELFF.

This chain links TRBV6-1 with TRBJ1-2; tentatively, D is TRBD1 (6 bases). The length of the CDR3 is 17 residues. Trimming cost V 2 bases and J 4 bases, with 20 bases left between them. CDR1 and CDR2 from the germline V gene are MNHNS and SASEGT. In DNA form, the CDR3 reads TGTGCCAGCAGTGAACATCAGGGGACCTCTTATACCTATGGCTACACCTTC. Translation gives CASSEHQGTSYTYGYTF.